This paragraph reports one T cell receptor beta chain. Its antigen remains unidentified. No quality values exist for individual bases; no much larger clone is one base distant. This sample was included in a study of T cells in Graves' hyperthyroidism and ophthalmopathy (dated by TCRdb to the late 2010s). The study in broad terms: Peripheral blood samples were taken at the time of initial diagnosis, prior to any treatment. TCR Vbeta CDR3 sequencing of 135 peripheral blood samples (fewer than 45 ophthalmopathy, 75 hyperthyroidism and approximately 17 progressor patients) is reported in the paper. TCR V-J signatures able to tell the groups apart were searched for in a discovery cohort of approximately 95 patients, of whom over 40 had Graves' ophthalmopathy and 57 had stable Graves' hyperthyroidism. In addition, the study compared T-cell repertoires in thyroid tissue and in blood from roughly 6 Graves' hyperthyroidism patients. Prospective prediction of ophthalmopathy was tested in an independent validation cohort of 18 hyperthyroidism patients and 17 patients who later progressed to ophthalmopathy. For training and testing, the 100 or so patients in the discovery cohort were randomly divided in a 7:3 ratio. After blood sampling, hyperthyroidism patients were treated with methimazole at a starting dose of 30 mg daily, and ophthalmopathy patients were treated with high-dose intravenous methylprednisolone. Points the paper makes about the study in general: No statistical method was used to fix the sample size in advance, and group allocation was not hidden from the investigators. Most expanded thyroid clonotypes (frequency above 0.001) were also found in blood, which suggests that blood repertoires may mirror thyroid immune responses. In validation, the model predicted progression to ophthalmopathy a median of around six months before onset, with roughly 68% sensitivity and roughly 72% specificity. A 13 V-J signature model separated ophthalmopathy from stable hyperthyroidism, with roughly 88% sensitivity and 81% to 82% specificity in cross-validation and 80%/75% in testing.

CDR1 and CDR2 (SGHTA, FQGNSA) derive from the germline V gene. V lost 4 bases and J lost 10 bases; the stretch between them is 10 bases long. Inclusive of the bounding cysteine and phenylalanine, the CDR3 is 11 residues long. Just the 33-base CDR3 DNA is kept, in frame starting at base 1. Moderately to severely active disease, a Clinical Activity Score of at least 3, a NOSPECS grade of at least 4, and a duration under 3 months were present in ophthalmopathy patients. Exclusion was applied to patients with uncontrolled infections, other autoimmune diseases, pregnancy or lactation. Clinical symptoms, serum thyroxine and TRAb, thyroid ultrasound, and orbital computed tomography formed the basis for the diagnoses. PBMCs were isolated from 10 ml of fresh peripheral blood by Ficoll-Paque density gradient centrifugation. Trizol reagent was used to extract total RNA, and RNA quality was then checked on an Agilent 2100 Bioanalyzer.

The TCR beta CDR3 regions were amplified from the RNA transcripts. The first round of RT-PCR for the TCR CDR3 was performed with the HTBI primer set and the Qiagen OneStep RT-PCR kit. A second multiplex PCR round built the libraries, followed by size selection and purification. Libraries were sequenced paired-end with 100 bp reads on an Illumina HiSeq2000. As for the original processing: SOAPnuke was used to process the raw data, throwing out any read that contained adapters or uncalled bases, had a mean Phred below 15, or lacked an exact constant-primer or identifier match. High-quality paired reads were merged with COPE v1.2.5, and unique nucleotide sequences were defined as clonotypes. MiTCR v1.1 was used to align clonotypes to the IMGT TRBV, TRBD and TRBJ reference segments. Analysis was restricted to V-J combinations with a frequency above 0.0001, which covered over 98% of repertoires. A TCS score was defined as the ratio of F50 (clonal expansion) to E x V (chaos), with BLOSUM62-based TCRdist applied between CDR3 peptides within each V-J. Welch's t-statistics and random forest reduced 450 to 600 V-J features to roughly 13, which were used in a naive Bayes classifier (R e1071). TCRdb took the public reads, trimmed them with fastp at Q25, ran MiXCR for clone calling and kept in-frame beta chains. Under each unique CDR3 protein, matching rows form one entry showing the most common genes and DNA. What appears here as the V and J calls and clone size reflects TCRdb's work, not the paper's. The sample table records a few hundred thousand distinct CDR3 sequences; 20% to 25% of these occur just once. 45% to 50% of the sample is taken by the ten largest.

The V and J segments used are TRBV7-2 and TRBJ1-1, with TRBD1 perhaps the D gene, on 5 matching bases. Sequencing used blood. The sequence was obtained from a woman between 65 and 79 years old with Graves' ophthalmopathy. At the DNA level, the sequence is TGTGCCAGCAGCTCAGGGTTGTTAGCTTTCTTT. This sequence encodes CASSSGLLAFF.